This entry lists 31 T cell receptor beta chains sequenced from one sample in a study of response to subunit inactivated influenza vaccine (dated by TCRdb to the late 2010s). Libraries were constructed by RT-PCR. Sequencing instrument: Illumina HiSeq 2500. TCRdb reran the public reads through fastp at Q25 and MiXCR, keeping productive beta chains. Rows with a matching CDR3 protein are joined into one entry that keeps the most common DNA and genes. The sample table shows about 620,000 distinct CDR3 sequences, and 12% are seen once. 9.5% to 13% of the sample lies in the top ten. The specimen was PBMCs from blood, collected on the day of vaccination. These receptors were taken from a man aged 50-60 years who received an inactivated influenza vaccine. Donor details come from another sample of the same person, matched by shared clones.

This clonotype has a handful of counts. This chain links TRBV24-1 with TRBJ2-5; D ambiguous. This CDR3 has 16 amino acids. Germline CDR1 reads KGHDR; CDR2 reads SFDVKD. Trimming removed 0 bases at V and 2 bases at J, with 12 bases between. The DNA for the CDR3 is TGTGCCACCAGTGATTTGAAGGGCTGGGGTCAAGAGACCCAGTACTTC. Its translation: CATSDLKGWGQETQYF.

This clonotype was observed a few times. The chain employs TRBV12-3 or TRBV12-4 and TRBJ2-1, with 7 bases fitting TRBD2. This CDR3 contains 13 residues. Trimming removed 2 bases from V and 8 bases from J; junction bases left unmatched: 3. In DNA, the CDR3 is TGTGCCAGCAGTTTAAGCGGGGTCTATGAGCAGTTCTTC. Its protein is CASSLSGVYEQFF.

This clonotype was observed at least ten times. The rearrangement uses TRBV28 and TRBJ2-7; TRBD2 might be the D (6 bases). Germline loops: CDR1 MDHEN, CDR2 SYDVKM. Deletions cut 2 bases from V and 4 bases from J, with 12 bases between. The CDR3 runs 14 residues. The CDR3 nucleotides are TGTGCCAGCAGTTTAGTGGAGGGGTCTTACGAGCAGTACTTC. Protein sequence: CASSLVEGSYEQYF.

This clonotype showed up many times. The chain is built from TRBV5-6 and TRBJ2-3; possibly TRBD2 for D (6 bases). The CDR3 loop spans 13 amino acids. V lost 4 bases and J lost 3, with 9 bases in between. Germline CDR1 reads SGHDT; CDR2 reads YYEEEE. CDR3 nucleotides: TGTGCCAGCAGCCGGACTATGACAGATACGCAGTATTTT. Amino acids: CASSRTMTDTQYF. Full variable domain (remainder filled in from reference TRBV5-6 and TRBJ2-3): DAGVTQSPTHLIKTRGQQVTLRCSPKSGHDTVSWYQQALGQGPQFIFQYYEEEERQRGNFPDRFSGHQFPNYSSELNVNALLLGDSALYLCASSRTMTDTQYFGPGTRLTVL.

The chain links TRBV20-1 to TRBJ1-5; 7 nucleotides match TRBD1. Germline-derived CDR1 and CDR2 are DFQATT and SNEGSKA (reference sequence). The CDR3 length is 15 residues. Germline trimming cut 0 bases from V and 4 bases from J; bases unmatched to any gene: 6. CDR3 in amino acids: CSAREQGDVNQPQHF. As DNA, the CDR3 is TGCAGTGCTAGAGAGCAGGGGGATGTGAATCAGCCCCAGCATTTT.

The rearrangement joins TRBV2 to TRBJ2-5, with D possibly being TRBD1 or TRBD2 (5 bases each). Trimming removed 7 bases from V and 5 bases from J, with 14 bases in between. Germline V gives CDR1 SNHLY, CDR2 FYNNEI. The CDR3 runs 13 residues. The CDR3 region is CASTAGARETQYF. CDR3 DNA: TGTGCCAGCACTGCCGGGGCCCGGGAGACCCAGTACTTC.

A word on this clonotype: One end of the junction does not line up with germline, which may come from a read error. The chain recombines TRBV6-5 with TRBJ2-5; 14 bases are shared with TRBD2. There are 14 residues in the CDR3. CDR1 and CDR2 from the germline V gene are MNHEY and SVGAGI. The CDR3 region has the DNA TGTGCCAGCAGTTTGACTAGCGGGAGGGCCGGGTGGAACTTC. Protein product: CASSLTSGRAGWNF.

About this clonotype: A much larger clonotype is one base distant, so this may be a read error. V and J are TRBV3-1 and TRBJ1-1; possible D gene TRBD1, 6 bases. CDR3 length: 15 residues. Germline V lookup: CDR1 LGHDT, CDR2 YNNKEL (reference sequence). V gave up 0 bases and J gave up 1 base, with 9 bases separating them. The CDR3 spells CASSQERRGNTEAFF. Written as DNA, the CDR3 is TGTGCCAGCAGCCAAGAACGCAGGGGGAACACTGAAGCTTTCTTT.

This clonotype has a handful of counts. The V and J genes are TRBV4-2 and TRBJ1-3; D uncertain. This CDR3 has 15 amino acids. V lost 1 base to trimming and J lost 1 base, with 8 bases between them. Per the germline V gene, CDR1 is LGHNA and CDR2 is YNFKEQ. CDR3 amino acids: CASSQGAGSGNTIYF. The CDR3, as DNA: TGTGCCAGCAGCCAAGGGGCGGGGTCTGGAAACACCATATATTTT.

This clonotype was counted between two and nine times. The chain recombines TRBV7-2 with TRBJ2-3, with 9 bases that match TRBD1. CDR3 length equals 14 residues. V lost 4 bases and J lost 6; bases outside the gene matches: 5. Germline V gene lookup returns CDR1 SGHTA and CDR2 FQGNSA. CDR3 nucleotide sequence: TGTGCCAGCAGCTGGACAGGGGCATCCGATACGCAGTATTTT. Amino acid sequence: CASSWTGASDTQYF. The full variable domain, in which reference TRBV7-2 and TRBJ2-3 provide the parts outside the CDR3, is GAGVSQSPSNKVTEKGKDVELRCDPISGHTALYWYRQSLGQGLEFLIYFQGNSAPDKSGLPSDRFSAERTGGSVSTLTIQRTQQEDSAVYLCASSWTGASDTQYFGPGTRLTVL.

The V call is TRBV20-1, the J call TRBJ2-5, with 7 bases matching TRBD1. Germline V gene sequence: CDR1 DFQATT, CDR2 SNEGSKA (reference sequence). The V gene end was trimmed by 1 base and the J gene end by 5 bases; junction bases not matched to a gene: 4. The CDR3 spans 13 residues. Here the CDR3 reads CSARAQGVETQYF. CDR3 nucleotide sequence: TGCAGTGCTAGAGCGCAGGGGGTGGAGACCCAGTACTTC.

The chain uses TRBV7-9 and TRBJ2-4; 7 nucleotides agree with TRBD1. The CDR3 covers 16 residues. Germline V CDR1 and CDR2: SEHNR, FQNEAQ (reference sequence). With 4 bases clipped from V and 2 bases from J, the junction kept 8 bases outside the gene matches. The CDR3 bases are TGTGCCAGCAGCTACGGGACAGCTCCATCCAAAAACATTCAGTACTTC. Amino acid sequence: CASSYGTAPSKNIQYF.

V gene TRBV19 combines with J gene TRBJ2-2, with a tentative D call TRBD2 (5 bases). V gave up 4 bases and J gave up 5 bases, with 14 bases separating them. Germline CDR1 and CDR2: LNHDA and SQIVND (reference sequence). This CDR3 is 15 amino acids long. The CDR3 loop reads CASSNYGIRTGELFF. DNA of the CDR3: TGTGCCAGTAGTAACTACGGGATACGGACCGGGGAGCTGTTTTTT.

This clonotype came up a few times. The chain has TRBV20-1 and TRBJ2-3, with TRBD2 matching over 10 bases. In germline, CDR1 is DFQATT, CDR2 SNEGSKA (reference sequence). Trimming removed 2 bases from V and 6 bases from J; junction bases left unmatched: 2. The CDR3 contains 13 residues. The CDR3 coding sequence is TGCAGTGCTAGACGGACTAGCGGTGATACGCAGTATTTT. This translates into CSARRTSGDTQYF.

This clonotype occurred a few times. J is TRBJ2-7 and V is TRBV27; 7 bases map to TRBD1. Looked up from germline, CDR1 is MNHEY and CDR2 is SMNVEV (reference sequence). The CDR3 length is 14 residues. J gave up 1 base and V 5 bases, and 5 bases lay outside the gene matches. The CDR3 sequence is CASSPLGQSYEQYF. The CDR3 DNA reads TGTGCCAGCAGTCCCCTGGGACAGTCCTACGAGCAGTACTTC.

This clonotype appeared a few times. The V gene is TRBV6-6, the J gene TRBJ2-7; no clear D gene. V lost 6 bases and J 5 bases, leaving 8 bases between the germline ends. The CDR3 length is 11 residues. Germline V gene sequence: CDR1 MNHNY, CDR2 SVGAGI (reference sequence). DNA for the CDR3: TGTGCCAGCAGCCCCCTCAACGAGCAGTACTTC. Its translation: CASSPLNEQYF.

This clonotype was found many times. This chain uses TRBV3-1 with TRBJ2-2; TRBD2 aligns across 7 bases. Germline V gives CDR1 LGHDT, CDR2 YNNKEL (reference sequence). The junction had 8 bases not matched to a gene; V was cut back by 3 bases and J by 4 bases. CDR3 length equals 16 residues. As DNA, the CDR3 is TGTGCCAGCAGCCAGGTTTTGCGGGGGATCACCGGGGAGCTGTTTTTT. It translates to CASSQVLRGITGELFF.

Only a few counts were recorded for this clonotype. The chain combines TRBV12-3 or TRBV12-4 with TRBJ2-5, with 13 bases aligning to TRBD2. This CDR3 is built from 18 residues. V was pared by 6 bases and J by 5 bases, with 15 bases of the junction left unmatched. CDR3: CASSRGLAGVTRLETQYF. DNA of the CDR3: TGTGCCAGCAGCCGAGGACTAGCGGGAGTCACCCGGCTGGAGACCCAGTACTTC.

This clonotype has a count of ten or more. The chain employs TRBV7-2 and TRBJ2-5; 7 bases agree with TRBD2. The V segment lost 5 bases and the J segment 3 bases; nucleotides outside the gene matches: 6. CDR1 and CDR2 (germline): SGHTA, FQGNSA. CDR3 size: 14 residues. DNA for the CDR3: TGTGCCAGCAGCCAACCCGGGACTAAAGAGACCCAGTACTTC. Its protein product is CASSQPGTKETQYF.

This clonotype was picked up a small number of times. The V call is TRBV4-3, the J call TRBJ2-7, with a tentative D call TRBD2 (5 bases). V lost 3 bases to trimming and J lost 5 bases, with 14 bases between them. The V gene's germline CDR1 is LGHNA and CDR2 YSLEER. The CDR3 totals 14 residues. The chain's CDR3 is CASSQTFKEDEQYF. CDR3 in DNA: TGCGCCAGCAGCCAGACCTTTAAGGAGGACGAGCAGTACTTC.

This clonotype showed up just a few times. The gene calls are TRBV20-1 and TRBJ2-1, with TRBD1 identical over 7 bases. After removal of 6 bases from V and 9 bases from J, the junction contained 17 bases not matched to a gene. The CDR3 has 15 residues. The germline V gene has CDR1 DFQATT and CDR2 SNEGSKA (reference sequence). The CDR3 DNA follows: TGCAGTGCCGCATACCGGGACAGAAACCCAAGTGAGCAGTTCTTC. It codes for CSAAYRDRNPSEQFF.

At least ten counts were recorded for this clonotype. The chain links TRBV11-2 to TRBJ2-7, with TRBD1 identical over 9 bases. The trim removed 1 base at V and 9 bases at J, leaving 7 bases unmatched. This CDR3 is built from 14 residues. Germline V gene sequence: CDR1 SGHAT, CDR2 FQNNGV. CDR3 nucleotide sequence: TGTGCCAGCAGCTTAGGGGGACAGGGTCAACCGCAGTACTTC. Protein sequence: CASSLGGQGQPQYF.

This clonotype was seen at least ten times. CDR3 in DNA: TGTGCCAGCAGTTACCTGATAAGCCTTGCCTCTTTCGAGCAGTTCTTC. Protein product: CASSYLISLASFEQFF. The rearrangement joins TRBV6-5 to TRBJ2-1; no clear D gene. Looked up from germline, CDR1 is MNHEY and CDR2 is SVGAGI. The CDR3 extends over 16 amino acids. V shed 2 bases and J shed 10 bases, with 21 bases lying between them.

This clonotype was counted ten times or more. J is TRBJ1-2 and V is TRBV5-1; perhaps TRBD1 as D (5 bases). V gave up 2 bases and J gave up 0 bases, with 17 bases separating them. The CDR3 runs 17 residues. CDR1 SGHRS and CDR2 YFSETQ come from the germline V gene. DNA of the CDR3: TGCGCCAGCAGCTTAGGAGTGGCAGGGCCAGCTAACTATGGCTACACCTTC. Encoded protein: CASSLGVAGPANYGYTF.

The rearrangement joins TRBV7-8 to TRBJ2-2; D might be TRBD2 (6 bases). This CDR3 has 14 residues. Deletions cut 6 bases from V and 2 bases from J, with 10 bases between. Germline V lookup: CDR1 SGHVS, CDR2 FQNEAQ. The DNA of the CDR3 is TGTGCCAGCAGGTTGACTAGAAACACCGGGGAGCTGTTTTTT. Protein: CASRLTRNTGELFF.

The chain uses TRBV11-2 and TRBJ2-5, with TRBD1 as a possible D gene (5 bases). Trimming stripped 5 bases from V and 1 base from J, with 20 bases between. This CDR3 has 17 amino acids. Looked up from germline, CDR1 is SGHAT and CDR2 is FQNNGV. The CDR3, as DNA: TGTGCCAGCAGCCATCTCACAGGTTATTCGGTCCAAGAGACCCAGTACTTC. Translation: CASSHLTGYSVQETQYF.

This clonotype was observed many times. This rearrangement joins TRBV20-1 to TRBJ2-7, with TRBD1 matching over 8 bases. The CDR3 has 12 amino acids. With 5 bases clipped from V and 3 bases from J, the junction kept 3 bases outside the gene matches. CDR1 and CDR2 (germline): DFQATT, SNEGSKA (reference sequence). The CDR3 DNA reads TGCAGTGCTGGACAGGGTATCTACGAGCAGTACTTC. It codes for CSAGQGIYEQYF.

The rearrangement uses TRBV9 and TRBJ2-1; TRBD2 matches at 9 bases. Germline V gene lookup returns CDR1 SGDLS and CDR2 YYNGEE. Trimming at V came to 2 bases and at J to 8 bases, leaving 8 bases not matched to a gene. The CDR3 covers 15 residues. As DNA, the CDR3 is TGTGCCAGCAGCGTCACCGGGACTAGCTCCCATGAGCAGTTCTTC. Protein product: CASSVTGTSSHEQFF. The full variable domain, completed using reference TRBV9 and TRBJ2-1, is DSGVTQTPKHLITATGQRVTLRCSPRSGDLSVYWYQQSLDQGLQFLIQYYNGEERAKGNILERFSAQQFPDLHSELNLSSLELGDSALYFCASSVTGTSSHEQFFGPGTRLTVL.

This clonotype was recorded a few times. V and J are TRBV9 and TRBJ1-2; 8 bases line up with TRBD1. This CDR3 has 13 amino acids. Trimming took 2 bases from V and 8 from J; bases not matched to a gene: 5. Germline CDR1 SGDLS, CDR2 YYNGEE. The CDR3, as DNA: TGTGCCAGCAGCGTGGAGGACAGGGACGGCTACACCTTC. Translated, it gives CASSVEDRDGYTF.

The V call is TRBV7-2, the J call TRBJ2-7, with 7 bases aligning to TRBD2. The trim removed 3 bases at V and 0 bases at J, leaving 2 bases unmatched. The CDR3 has 14 residues. Per the germline V gene, CDR1 is SGHTA and CDR2 is FQGNSA. The DNA for the CDR3 is TGTGCCAGCAGCTTGGGACTACGCTCCTACGAGCAGTACTTC. Protein product: CASSLGLRSYEQYF. The full variable domain, rest sourced from reference TRBV7-2 and TRBJ2-7, is GAGVSQSPSNKVTEKGKDVELRCDPISGHTALYWYRQSLGQGLEFLIYFQGNSAPDKSGLPSDRFSAERTGGSVSTLTIQRTQQEDSAVYLCASSLGLRSYEQYFGPGTRLTVT.

This clonotype was counted only a few times. The rearrangement joins TRBV10-3 to TRBJ2-2; 8 bases map to TRBD2. The CDR3 has 20 residues. Per germline, CDR1 ENHRY and CDR2 SYGVKD. V shed 7 bases and J 2 bases; nucleotides not matched to a gene: 21. The CDR3 here is CAITDPDSGKSSANTGELFF. CDR3 sequence (DNA): TGTGCCATCACCGACCCTGATAGCGGGAAAAGTTCCGCAAACACCGGGGAGCTGTTTTTT.